The clone carrying this TCR beta chain turned up a few times. Its antigen is as yet unknown. This entry is derived from a study of CD8 T cells in ankylosing spondylitis. It was by quantitative 5'-RACE with molecular barcodes that TCR beta libraries were made. TCRdb used MiXCR to reprocess the 5' RACE reads, holding one entry per CDR3 protein. The data contain about 250,000 distinct CDR3 sequences, roughly a third of them singletons. The J segment lost 6 bases and the V segment lost 5 bases, leaving 6 bases of the junction unmatched. Looked up from germline, CDR1 is MNHEY and CDR2 is SMNVEV (reference sequence). The CDR3 sequence is 14 residues long. Whole-study results and caveats: Reported data indicate significant enrichment of disease-linked clones within matched ankylosing spondylitis synovial fluid. Researchers report that disease-linked clones proved CD8+ and relatively rare in peripheral blood.

This TCR was sampled from a male donor with ankylosing spondylitis or in good health (not recorded which). Sample: blood, either unsorted or a sorted T cell fraction (not recorded which). V usage is TRBV27 and J usage is TRBJ1-5; 8 positions agree with TRBD1. CDR3 nucleotides: TGTGCCAGCAGTCGACAGGGGAGGGGTCAGCCCCAGCATTTT. This gives the protein CASSRQGRGQPQHF.